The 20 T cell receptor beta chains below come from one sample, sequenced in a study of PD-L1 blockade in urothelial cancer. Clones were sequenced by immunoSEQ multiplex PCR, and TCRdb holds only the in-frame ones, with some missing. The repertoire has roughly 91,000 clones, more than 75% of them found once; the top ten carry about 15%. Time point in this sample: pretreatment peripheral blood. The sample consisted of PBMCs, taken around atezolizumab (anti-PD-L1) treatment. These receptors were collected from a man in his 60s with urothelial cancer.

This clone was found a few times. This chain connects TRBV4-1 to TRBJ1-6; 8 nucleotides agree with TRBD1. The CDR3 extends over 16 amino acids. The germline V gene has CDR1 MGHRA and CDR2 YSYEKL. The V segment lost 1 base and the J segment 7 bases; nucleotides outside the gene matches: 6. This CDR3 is CASSQGQGRGNSPLHF. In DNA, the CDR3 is TGCGCCAGCAGCCAAGGACAGGGGCGGGGGAATTCACCCCTCCACTTT.

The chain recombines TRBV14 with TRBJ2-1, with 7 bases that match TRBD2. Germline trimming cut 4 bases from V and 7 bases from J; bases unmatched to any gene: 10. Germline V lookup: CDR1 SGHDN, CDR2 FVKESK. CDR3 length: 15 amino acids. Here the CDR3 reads CASSREGGILNEQFF. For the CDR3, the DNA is TGTGCCAGCAGCCGGGAGGGAGGGATATTGAATGAGCAGTTCTTC. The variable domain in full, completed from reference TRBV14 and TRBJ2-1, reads EAGVTQFPSHSVIEKGQTVTLRCDPISGHDNLYWYRRVMGKEIKFLLHFVKESKQDESGMPNNRFLAERTGGTYSTLKVQPAELEDSGVYFCASSREGGILNEQFFGPGTRLTVL.

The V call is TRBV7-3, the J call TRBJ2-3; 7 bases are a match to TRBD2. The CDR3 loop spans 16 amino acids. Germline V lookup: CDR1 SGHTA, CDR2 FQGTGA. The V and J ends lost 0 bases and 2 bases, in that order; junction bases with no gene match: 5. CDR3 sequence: CASSLTPGGATDTQYF. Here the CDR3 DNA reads TGTGCCAGCAGCTTAACGCCGGGGGGAGCCACAGATACGCAGTATTTT.

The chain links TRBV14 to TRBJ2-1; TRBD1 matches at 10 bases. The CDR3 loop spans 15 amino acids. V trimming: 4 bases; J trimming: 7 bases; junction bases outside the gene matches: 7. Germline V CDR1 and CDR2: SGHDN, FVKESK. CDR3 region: CASSPIDRGRNEQFF. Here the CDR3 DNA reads TGTGCCAGCAGCCCGATCGACAGGGGGCGGAATGAGCAGTTCTTC.

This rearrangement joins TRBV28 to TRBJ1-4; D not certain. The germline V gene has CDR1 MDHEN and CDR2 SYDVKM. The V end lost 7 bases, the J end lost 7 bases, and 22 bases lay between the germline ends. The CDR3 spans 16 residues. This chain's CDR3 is CASTSNGLRRGEKLFF. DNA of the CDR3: TGTGCCAGCACCTCAAACGGGTTACGGCGAGGTGAAAAACTGTTTTTT.

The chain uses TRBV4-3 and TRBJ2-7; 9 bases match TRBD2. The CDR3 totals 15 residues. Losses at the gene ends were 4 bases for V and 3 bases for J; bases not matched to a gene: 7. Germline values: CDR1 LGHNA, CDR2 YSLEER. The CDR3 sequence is CASSLASGNLYEQYF. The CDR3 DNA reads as TGCGCCAGCAGCCTGGCTAGCGGGAACCTCTACGAGCAGTACTTC.

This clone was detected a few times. The DNA for the CDR3 is TGTGCCAGCAGCCAAGGGGGACGTTACGAGCAGTACTTC. Translation: CASSQGGRYEQYF. This chain joins TRBV5-4 and TRBJ2-7, with TRBD1 as a possible D gene (6 bases). Germline V gene data show CDR1 as SGHNT and CDR2 as YYREEE (reference sequence). V lost 4 bases to trimming and J lost 4 bases, with 12 bases between them. The CDR3 extends over 13 amino acids.

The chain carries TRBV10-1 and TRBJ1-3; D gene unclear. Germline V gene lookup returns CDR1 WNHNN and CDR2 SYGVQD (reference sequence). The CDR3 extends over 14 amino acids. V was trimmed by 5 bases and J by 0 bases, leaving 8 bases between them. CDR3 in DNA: TGCGCCAGCAGTTTGGACTCCTCTGGAAACACCATATATTTT. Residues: CASSLDSSGNTIYF.

The CDR3: CASSSPIRNGNNEQFF. The CDR3 coding sequence is TGTGCCAGCAGCTCCCCAATTCGGAACGGGAACAATGAGCAGTTCTTC. This chain joins TRBV7-2 and TRBJ2-1; tentatively, D is TRBD2 (5 bases). The CDR3 has 16 amino acids. Trimming stripped 4 bases from V and 5 bases from J, with 18 bases between. Looked up from germline, CDR1 is SGHTA and CDR2 is FQGNSA.

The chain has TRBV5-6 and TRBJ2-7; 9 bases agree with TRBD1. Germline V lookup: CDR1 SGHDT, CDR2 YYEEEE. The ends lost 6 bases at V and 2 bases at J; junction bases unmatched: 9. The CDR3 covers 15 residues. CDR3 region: CASIDTRDRAYEQYF. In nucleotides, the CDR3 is TGTGCCAGCATCGACACCCGGGACAGGGCCTACGAGCAGTACTTC. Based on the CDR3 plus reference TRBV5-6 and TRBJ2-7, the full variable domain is DAGVTQSPTHLIKTRGQQVTLRCSPKSGHDTVSWYQQALGQGPQFIFQYYEEEERQRGNFPDRFSGHQFPNYSSELNVNALLLGDSALYLCASIDTRDRAYEQYFGPGTRLTVT.

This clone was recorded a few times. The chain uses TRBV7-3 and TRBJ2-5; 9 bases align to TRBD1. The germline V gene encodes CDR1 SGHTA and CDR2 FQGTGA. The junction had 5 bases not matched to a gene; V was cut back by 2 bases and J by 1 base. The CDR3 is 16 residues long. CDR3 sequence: CASSLGPGQGQETQYF. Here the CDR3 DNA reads TGTGCCAGCAGCTTAGGGCCGGGACAGGGCCAAGAGACCCAGTACTTC.

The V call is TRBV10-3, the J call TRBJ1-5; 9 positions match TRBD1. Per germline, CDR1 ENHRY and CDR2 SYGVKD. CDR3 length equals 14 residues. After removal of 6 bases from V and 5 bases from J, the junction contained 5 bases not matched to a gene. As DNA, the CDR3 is TGTGCCATCAGCTGGACAGGGGAAGATCAGCCCCAGCATTTT. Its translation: CAISWTGEDQPQHF.

The CDR3 reads CASSQPGQGVHGYTF. The CDR3 DNA sequence: TGTGCCAGCAGCCAGCCGGGACAGGGGGTACATGGCTACACCTTC. This chain connects TRBV7-2 to TRBJ1-2; 11 nucleotides line up with TRBD1. Trimming removed 5 bases from V and 6 bases from J; junction bases left unmatched: 8. This CDR3 contains 15 residues. Germline CDR1 is SGHTA and CDR2 is FQGNSA.

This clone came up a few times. This chain's CDR3 is CASSLGWRGQGGYTF. CDR3 sequence (DNA): TGCGCCAGCAGCTTGGGCTGGCGGGGGCAAGGAGGCTACACCTTC. The chain joins TRBV5-1 to TRBJ1-2, with D perhaps TRBD1 (6 bases). The CDR3 spans 15 residues. From germline, CDR1 is SGHRS and CDR2 YFSETQ. V was pared by 0 bases and J by 8 bases, with 17 bases between.

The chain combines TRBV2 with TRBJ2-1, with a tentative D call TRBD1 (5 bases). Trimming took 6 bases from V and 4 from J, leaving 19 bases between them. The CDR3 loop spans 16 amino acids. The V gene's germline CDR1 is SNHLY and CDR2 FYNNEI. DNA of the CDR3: TGTGCCAGCAGCCCCAGGGTGCTCTTTTCTTACAATGAGCAGTTCTTC. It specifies CASSPRVLFSYNEQFF.

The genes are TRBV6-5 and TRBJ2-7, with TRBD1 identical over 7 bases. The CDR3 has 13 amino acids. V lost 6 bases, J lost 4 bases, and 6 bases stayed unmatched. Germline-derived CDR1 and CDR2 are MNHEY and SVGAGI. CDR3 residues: CASRQQGRYEQYF. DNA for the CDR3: TGTGCCAGCAGACAACAGGGGCGGTACGAGCAGTACTTC.

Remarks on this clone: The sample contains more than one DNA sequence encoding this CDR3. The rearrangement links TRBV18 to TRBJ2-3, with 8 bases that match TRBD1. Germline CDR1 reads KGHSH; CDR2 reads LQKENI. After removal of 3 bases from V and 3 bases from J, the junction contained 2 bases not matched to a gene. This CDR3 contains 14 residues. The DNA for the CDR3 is TGTGCCAGCTCACCGAGGACAGGGACAGATACGCAGTATTTT. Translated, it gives CASSPRTGTDTQYF.

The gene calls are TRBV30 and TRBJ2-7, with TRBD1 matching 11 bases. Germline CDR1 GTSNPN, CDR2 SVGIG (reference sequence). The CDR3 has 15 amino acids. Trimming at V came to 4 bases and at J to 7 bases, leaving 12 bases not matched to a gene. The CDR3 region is CAWIPPDRGRREQYF. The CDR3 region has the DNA TGTGCCTGGATCCCGCCGGACAGGGGGCGCCGGGAGCAGTACTTC. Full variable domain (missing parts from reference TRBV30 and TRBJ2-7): SQTIHQWPATLVQPVGSPLSLECTVEGTSNPNLYWYRQAAGRGLQLLFYSVGIGQISSEVPQNLSASRPQDRQFILSSKKLLLSDSGFYLCAWIPPDRGRREQYFGPGTRLTVT.

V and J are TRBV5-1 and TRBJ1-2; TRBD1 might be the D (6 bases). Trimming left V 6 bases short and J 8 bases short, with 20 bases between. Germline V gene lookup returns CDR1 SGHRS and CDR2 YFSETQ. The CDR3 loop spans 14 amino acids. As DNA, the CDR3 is TGCGCCAGCAATCCAAGGGGGGGCGCGGAAGGCTACACCTTC. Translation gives CASNPRGGAEGYTF.

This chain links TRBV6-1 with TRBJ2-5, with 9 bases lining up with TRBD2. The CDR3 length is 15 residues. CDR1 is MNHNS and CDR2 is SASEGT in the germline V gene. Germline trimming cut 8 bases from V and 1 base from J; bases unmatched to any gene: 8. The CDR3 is CASSGLAGPQETQYF. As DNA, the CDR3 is TGTGCCAGCTCCGGGCTAGCGGGGCCCCAAGAGACCCAGTACTTC.